This T cell receptor (beta chain) was identified during a study of blood T cell repertoires in COVID-19. Here immunoSEQ multiplex PCR was the method, and the copy in TCRdb shows in-frame clones only, minus some. Of about 150,000 clones in the sample, roughly 87% were seen once. The CDR3 loop spans 15 amino acids. Per germline, CDR1 SGHTA and CDR2 FQGNSA. V lost 1 base, J lost 7 bases, and 17 bases lay in between. The material sequenced was peripheral blood. This chain joins TRBV7-2 and TRBJ2-7; D is ambiguous. This clonotype was sampled from a woman aged 55-70 years with active or convalescent COVID-19. The CDR3 reads CASSLESLPVREQYF. CDR3 nucleotides: TGTGCCAGCAGCTTAGAGAGCCTACCGGTTCGAGAGCAGTACTTC.